This TCR beta chain originates from a study of blood T cell repertoires in COVID-19 (TCRdb year 2020). With regard to the full study: Samples from collaborators originated in the United States, Italy and Spain and spanned both the acute and convalescent phases of COVID-19. The repertoires were made available in a free public database intended to serve as a resource for research on the immune response to SARS-CoV-2. The samples were drawn from two sources: the first 160 participants of the ongoing ImmuneRACE study, and fewer than 1,500 subjects contributed by 6 global collaborators. The dataset comprised deeply sampled blood TCRbeta repertoires from subjects exposed to, actively infected with, or recovered from COVID-19. Where HLA class I and class II types were available, the types were taken from metadata supplied by the sample provider, not from assay-based typing. The sample metadata nearly always contained a de-identified subject ID, COVID-19 status, age in years and sex. The material from the prospective study consisted of cDNA or gDNA derived from T cells, B-cell-depleted T cells, or PBMCs. What the study reported, not specific to this receptor: The amount of clinical and demographic metadata varied by source and participant and was provided uncurated.

One collaborating source in Seattle enrolled patients during active infection and followed them longitudinally through the course of disease. Whole blood was collected in K2EDTA tubes by collaborating institutions according to the institutions' own protocols. Collaborator samples were shipped for TCRbeta analysis as frozen whole blood, isolated PBMCs, or DNA extracted from either sample type. TCRbeta CDR3 regions were amplified from genomic DNA by means of the immunoSEQ Assay, a bias-controlled multiplex PCR. The authors processed their data as follows. The number of nucleated cells in each sample was estimated by amplification of reference gene primers within the assay. To quantify the absolute abundance of each unique TCRbeta CDR3 rearrangement, sequence reads were collapsed and filtered. For each sample, productive Simpson clonality was calculated as the square root of Simpson's diversity index across productive rearrangements. TCRdb stores this immuneACCESS table with in-frame sequences only. Part of the clones is absent; in the studies checked, under half of the shortfall reflects unresolved V genes, and no reason is known for the rest. That table is the source of V, J and clone size, and D and trimming were worked out from the DNA. Within this sample are more than 350,000 clones, with more than 75% of them counted one time only. More than 9% of the sample goes to the ten largest clones.

Unmatched junction bases come to 9, with V trimmed by 6 bases and J by 5 bases. The CDR3 spans 15 residues, from the cysteine through the phenylalanine. The CDR3 DNA has 45 bases and is translated from base 1. Sequences MNHEY (CDR1) and SMNVEV (CDR2) are obtained from the germline V gene (reference sequence). Remarks on this clone: The antigen this receptor binds is unknown. No much larger clone is present one base from it, and per-base qualities are unavailable.

This TCR came from a woman in her 30s with COVID-19, enrolled during active disease. This sequence uses TRBV27 and TRBJ2-7, with TRBD2 identical over 11 junction bases. The specimen sequenced was peripheral blood. The DNA is as follows: TGTGCCAGCAGCTTAGCGGGAGGGCTTTCCCACGAGCAGTACTTC. Its amino acids are CASSLAGGLSHEQYF.